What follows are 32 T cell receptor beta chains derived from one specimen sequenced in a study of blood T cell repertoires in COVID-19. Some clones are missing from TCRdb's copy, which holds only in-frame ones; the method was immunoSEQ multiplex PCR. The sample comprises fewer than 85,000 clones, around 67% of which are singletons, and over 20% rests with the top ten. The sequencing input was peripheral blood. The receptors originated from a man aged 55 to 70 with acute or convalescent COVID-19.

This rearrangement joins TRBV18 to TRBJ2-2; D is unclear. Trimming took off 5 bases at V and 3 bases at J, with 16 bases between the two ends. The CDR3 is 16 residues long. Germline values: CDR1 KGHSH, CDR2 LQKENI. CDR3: CASSSSPPPYTGELFF. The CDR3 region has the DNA TGTGCCAGCTCAAGCTCCCCCCCGCCATACACCGGGGAGCTGTTTTTT.

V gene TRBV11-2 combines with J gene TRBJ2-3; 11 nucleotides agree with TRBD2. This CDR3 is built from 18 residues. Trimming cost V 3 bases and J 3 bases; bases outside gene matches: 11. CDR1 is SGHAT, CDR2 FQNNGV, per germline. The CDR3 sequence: CASSLVSGRVWGTDTQYF. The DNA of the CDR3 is TGTGCCAGCAGCTTGGTTAGCGGGAGGGTCTGGGGGACAGATACGCAGTATTTT.

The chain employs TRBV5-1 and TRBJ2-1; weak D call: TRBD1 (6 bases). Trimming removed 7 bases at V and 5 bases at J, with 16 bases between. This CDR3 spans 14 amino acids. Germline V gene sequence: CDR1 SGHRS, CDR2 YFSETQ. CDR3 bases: TGCGCCAGCTGTCCACAGGGATGGGACAATGAGCAGTTCTTC. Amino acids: CASCPQGWDNEQFF.

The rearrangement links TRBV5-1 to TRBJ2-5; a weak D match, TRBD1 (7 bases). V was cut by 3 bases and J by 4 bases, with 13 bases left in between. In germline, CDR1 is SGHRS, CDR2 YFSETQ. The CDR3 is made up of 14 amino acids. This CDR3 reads CASSSEGAGETQYF. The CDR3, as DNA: TGCGCCAGCAGCTCGGAGGGGGCTGGAGAGACCCAGTACTTC.

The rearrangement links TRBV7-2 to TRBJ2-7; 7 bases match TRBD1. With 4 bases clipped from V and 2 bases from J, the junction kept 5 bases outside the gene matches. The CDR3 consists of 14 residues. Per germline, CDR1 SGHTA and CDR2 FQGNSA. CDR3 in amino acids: CASSSRTGPYEQYV. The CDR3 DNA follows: TGTGCCAGCAGCTCGAGGACAGGCCCCTACGAGCAGTACGTC.

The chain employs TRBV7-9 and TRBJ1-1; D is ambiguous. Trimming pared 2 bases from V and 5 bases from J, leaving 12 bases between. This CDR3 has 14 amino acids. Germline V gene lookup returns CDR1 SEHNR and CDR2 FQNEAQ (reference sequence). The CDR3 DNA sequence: TGTGCCAGCAGCTTAAGAGAGGGAGGGACTGAAGCTTTCTTT. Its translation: CASSLREGGTEAFF.

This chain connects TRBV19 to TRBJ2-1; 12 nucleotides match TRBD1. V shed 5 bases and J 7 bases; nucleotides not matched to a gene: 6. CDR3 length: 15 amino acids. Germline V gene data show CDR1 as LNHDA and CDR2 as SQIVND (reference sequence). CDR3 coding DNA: TGTGCCAGTAGTTCCGGGACAGGGGGCGGGAATGAGCAGTTCTTC. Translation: CASSSGTGGGNEQFF.

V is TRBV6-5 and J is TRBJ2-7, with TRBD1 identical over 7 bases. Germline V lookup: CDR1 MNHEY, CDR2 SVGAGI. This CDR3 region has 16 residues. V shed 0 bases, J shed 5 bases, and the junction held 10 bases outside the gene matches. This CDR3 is CASSYSGKQGIDEQYF. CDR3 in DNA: TGTGCCAGCAGTTACTCGGGTAAACAGGGGATCGACGAGCAGTACTTC.

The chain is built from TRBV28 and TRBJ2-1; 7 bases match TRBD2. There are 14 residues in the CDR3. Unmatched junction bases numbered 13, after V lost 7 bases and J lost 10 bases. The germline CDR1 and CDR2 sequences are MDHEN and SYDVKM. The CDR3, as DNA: TGTGCCAGCATAGCGGGTGCTCTTTCGCTCGAGCAGTTCTTC. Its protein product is CASIAGALSLEQFF.

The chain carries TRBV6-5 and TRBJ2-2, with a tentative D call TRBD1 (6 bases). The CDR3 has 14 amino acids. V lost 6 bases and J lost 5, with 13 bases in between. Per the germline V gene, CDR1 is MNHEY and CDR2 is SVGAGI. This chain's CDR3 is CASRANRETGELFF. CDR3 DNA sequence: TGTGCCAGCAGGGCCAACAGGGAAACCGGGGAGCTGTTTTTT.

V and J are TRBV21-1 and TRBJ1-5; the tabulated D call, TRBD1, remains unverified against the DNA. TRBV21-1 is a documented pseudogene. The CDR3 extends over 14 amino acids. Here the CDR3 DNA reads TGTGCCAGCAGCAAAAAGGGGGCTGATCAGCCCCAGCATTTT. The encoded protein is CASSKKGADQPQHF.

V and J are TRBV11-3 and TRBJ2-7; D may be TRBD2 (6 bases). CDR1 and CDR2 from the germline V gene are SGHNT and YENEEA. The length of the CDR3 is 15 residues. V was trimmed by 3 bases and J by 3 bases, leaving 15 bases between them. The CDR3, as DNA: TGTGCCAGCAGCTTGGAGGGCGGCAACGGCTACGAGCAGTACTTC. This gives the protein CASSLEGGNGYEQYF.

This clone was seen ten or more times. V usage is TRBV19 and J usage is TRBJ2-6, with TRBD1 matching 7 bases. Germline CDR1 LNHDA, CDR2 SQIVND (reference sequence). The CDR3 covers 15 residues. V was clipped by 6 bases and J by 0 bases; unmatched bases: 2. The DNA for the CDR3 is TGTGCCAGTAGGGACAGGATCTCTGGGGCCAACGTCCTGACTTTC. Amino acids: CASRDRISGANVLTF.

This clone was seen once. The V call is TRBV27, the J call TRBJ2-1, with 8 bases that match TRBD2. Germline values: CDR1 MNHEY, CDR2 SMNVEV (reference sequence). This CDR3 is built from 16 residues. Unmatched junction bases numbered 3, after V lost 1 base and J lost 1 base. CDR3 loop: CASSLYGRASYNEQFF. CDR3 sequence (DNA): TGTGCCAGCAGTTTATACGGGAGGGCTTCCTACAATGAGCAGTTCTTC.

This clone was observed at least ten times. The CDR3 region has the DNA TGTGCCAGCTCACCTGGAGGTGGTCAGCCCCAGCATTTT. As protein: CASSPGGGQPQHF. The chain is built from TRBV18 and TRBJ1-5; D is unclear. Trimming stripped 3 bases from V and 6 bases from J, with 9 bases between. The germline CDR1 and CDR2 sequences are KGHSH and LQKENI. The CDR3 loop spans 13 amino acids.

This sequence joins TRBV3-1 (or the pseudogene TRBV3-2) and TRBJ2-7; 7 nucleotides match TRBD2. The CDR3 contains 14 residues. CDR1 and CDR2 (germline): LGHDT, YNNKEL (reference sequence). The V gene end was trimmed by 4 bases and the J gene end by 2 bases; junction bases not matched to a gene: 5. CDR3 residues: CASSLRTRAYEQYF. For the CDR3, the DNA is TGTGCCAGCAGCCTACGGACTAGAGCCTACGAGCAGTACTTC.

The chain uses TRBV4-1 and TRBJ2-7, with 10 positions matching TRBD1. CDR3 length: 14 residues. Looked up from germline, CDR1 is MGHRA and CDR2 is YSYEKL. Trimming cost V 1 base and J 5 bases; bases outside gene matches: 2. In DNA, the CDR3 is TGCGCCAGCAGCCAAGGACAGGGGGCTGACGAGCAGTACTTC. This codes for CASSQGQGADEQYF.

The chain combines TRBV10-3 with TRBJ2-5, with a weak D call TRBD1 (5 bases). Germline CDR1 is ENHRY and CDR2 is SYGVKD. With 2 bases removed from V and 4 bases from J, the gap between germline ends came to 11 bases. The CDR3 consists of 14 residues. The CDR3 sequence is CAISERQRVETQYF. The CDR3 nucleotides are TGTGCCATCAGTGAGAGACAGCGAGTAGAGACCCAGTACTTC.

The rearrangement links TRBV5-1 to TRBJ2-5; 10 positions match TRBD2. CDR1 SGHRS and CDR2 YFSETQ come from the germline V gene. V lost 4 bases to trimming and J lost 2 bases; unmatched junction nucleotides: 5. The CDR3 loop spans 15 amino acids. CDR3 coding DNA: TGCGCCAGCAGCGACCTAGCGGGGGAGCAAGAGACCCAGTACTTC. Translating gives CASSDLAGEQETQYF.

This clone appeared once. The CDR3, as DNA: TGCGCCAGCAGCCAAGCCGTAGCGGGGGGCCTCTCCTACGAGCAGTACGTC. Translation: CASSQAVAGGLSYEQYV. V gene TRBV4-1 combines with J gene TRBJ2-7; 10 bases are shared with TRBD2. The CDR3 has 17 amino acids. Germline CDR1 is MGHRA and CDR2 is YSYEKL. V lost 1 base and J lost 0; bases outside the gene matches: 6.

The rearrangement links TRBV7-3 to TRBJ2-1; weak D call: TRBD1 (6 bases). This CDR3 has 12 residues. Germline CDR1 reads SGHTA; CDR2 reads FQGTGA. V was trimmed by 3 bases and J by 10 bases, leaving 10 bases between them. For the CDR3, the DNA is TGTGCCAGCAGCTTCACAGGGAGAGAGCAGTTCTTC. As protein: CASSFTGREQFF.

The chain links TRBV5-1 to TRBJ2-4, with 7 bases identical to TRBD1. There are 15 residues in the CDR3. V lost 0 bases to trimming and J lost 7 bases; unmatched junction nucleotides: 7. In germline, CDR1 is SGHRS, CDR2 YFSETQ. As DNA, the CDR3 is TGCGCCAGCAGCTTGGGGGGACAGCCACGCAACATTCAGTACTTC. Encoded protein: CASSLGGQPRNIQYF.

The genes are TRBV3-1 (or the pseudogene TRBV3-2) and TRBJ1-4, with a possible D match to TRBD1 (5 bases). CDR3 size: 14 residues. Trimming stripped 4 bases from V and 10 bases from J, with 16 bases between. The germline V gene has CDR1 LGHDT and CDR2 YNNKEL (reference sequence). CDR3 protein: CASSPRGREGKLFF. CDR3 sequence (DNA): TGTGCCAGCAGCCCCCGGGGCAGGGAGGGAAAACTGTTTTTT.

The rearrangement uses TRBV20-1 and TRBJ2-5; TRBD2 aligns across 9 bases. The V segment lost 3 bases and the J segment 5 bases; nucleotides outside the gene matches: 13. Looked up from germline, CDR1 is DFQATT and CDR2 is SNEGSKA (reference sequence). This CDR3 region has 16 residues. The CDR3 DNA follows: TGCAGTGCTAGTGCCCCGAGCGGGAGGATGAGGGAGACCCAGTACTTC. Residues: CSASAPSGRMRETQYF.

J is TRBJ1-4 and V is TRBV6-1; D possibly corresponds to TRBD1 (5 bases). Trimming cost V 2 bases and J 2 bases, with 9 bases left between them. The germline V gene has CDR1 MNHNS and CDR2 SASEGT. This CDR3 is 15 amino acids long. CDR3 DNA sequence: TGTGCCAGCAGTGAACAATGGGGCACTAATGAAAAACTGTTTTTT. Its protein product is CASSEQWGTNEKLFF.

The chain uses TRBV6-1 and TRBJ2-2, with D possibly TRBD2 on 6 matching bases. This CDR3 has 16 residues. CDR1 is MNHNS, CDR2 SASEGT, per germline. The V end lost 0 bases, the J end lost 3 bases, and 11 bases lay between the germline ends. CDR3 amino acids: CASSEAGGLDTGELFF. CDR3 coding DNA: TGTGCCAGCAGTGAAGCGGGGGGATTGGACACCGGGGAGCTGTTTTTT.

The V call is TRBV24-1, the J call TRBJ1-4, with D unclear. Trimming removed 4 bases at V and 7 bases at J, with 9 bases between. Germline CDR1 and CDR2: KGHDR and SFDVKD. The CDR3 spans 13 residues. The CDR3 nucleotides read TGTGCCACCAGTGAGAGGCCTTTTGAAAAACTGTTTTTT. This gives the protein CATSERPFEKLFF.

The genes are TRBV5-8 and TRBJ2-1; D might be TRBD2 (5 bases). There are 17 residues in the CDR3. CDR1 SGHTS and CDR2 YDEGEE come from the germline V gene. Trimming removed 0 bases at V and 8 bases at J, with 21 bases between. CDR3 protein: CASSLGDYGLIEDEQFF. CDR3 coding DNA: TGTGCCAGCAGCTTGGGAGACTATGGCCTGATTGAGGATGAGCAGTTCTTC. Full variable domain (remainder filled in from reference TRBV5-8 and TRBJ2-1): EAGVTQSPTHLIKTRGQQATLRCSPISGHTSVYWYQQALGLGLQFLLWYDEGEERNRGNFPPRFSGRQFPNYSSELNVNALELEDSALYLCASSLGDYGLIEDEQFFGPGTRLTVL.

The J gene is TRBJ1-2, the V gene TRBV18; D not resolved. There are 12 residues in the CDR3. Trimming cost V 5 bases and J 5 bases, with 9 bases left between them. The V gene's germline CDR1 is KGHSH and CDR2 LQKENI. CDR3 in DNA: TGTGCCAGCTCAGAGCGGGAGTATGGCTACACCTTC. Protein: CASSEREYGYTF.

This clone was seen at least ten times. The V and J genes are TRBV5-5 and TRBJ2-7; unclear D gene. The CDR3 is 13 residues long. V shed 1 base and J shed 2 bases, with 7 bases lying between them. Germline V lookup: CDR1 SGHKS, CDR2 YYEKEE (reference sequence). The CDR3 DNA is TGTGCCAGCAGCTTGTGGGCCACCTACGAGCAGTACGTC. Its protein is CASSLWATYEQYV.

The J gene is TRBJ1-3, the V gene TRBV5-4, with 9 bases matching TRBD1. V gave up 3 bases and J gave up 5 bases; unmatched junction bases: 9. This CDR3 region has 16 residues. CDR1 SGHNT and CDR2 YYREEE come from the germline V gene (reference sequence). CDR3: CASSSQTGGYRNTIYF. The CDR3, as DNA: TGTGCCAGCAGCTCTCAAACAGGGGGCTATCGAAACACCATATATTTT.

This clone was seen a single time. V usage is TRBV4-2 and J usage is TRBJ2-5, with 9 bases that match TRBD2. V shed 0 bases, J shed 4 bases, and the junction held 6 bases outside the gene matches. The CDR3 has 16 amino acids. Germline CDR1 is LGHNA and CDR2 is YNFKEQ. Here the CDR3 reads CASSQERTSESETQYF. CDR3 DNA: TGTGCCAGCAGCCAAGAGCGGACTAGCGAGTCAGAGACCCAGTACTTC.